A single sample gave rise to the 7 T cell receptor beta chains below, sequenced in a study of OX40 agonist ivuxolimab in advanced cancers. Using immunoSEQ multiplex PCR, the repertoire was profiled, and TCRdb retains in-frame clones only, with some absent. The table includes around 31,000 clones, 90% to 95% detected once. The sample here was CD4+ or CD8+ T cells sorted from blood, taken in a trial of the OX40 agonist ivuxolimab. Receptors were obtained from an adult with an advanced solid tumor such as melanoma, head and neck, liver or kidney cancer.

This sequence joins TRBV19 and TRBJ1-5; D remains ambiguous. The germline V gene encodes CDR1 LNHDA and CDR2 SQIVND (reference sequence). The V end was cut by 5 bases, the J end by 2 bases, with 13 bases between. This CDR3 comprises 15 residues. The CDR3 region has the DNA TGTGCCAGTAGTCCCAGCTATTGGGGCAATCAGCCCCAGCATTTT. Translating gives CASSPSYWGNQPQHF. The full variable domain, its missing parts supplied by reference TRBV19 and TRBJ1-5, is DGGITQSPKYLFRKEGQNVTLSCEQNLNHDAMYWYRQDPGQGLRLIYYSQIVNDFQKGDIAEGYSVSREKKESFPLTVTSAQKNPTAFYLCASSPSYWGNQPQHFGDGTRLSIL.

The chain joins TRBV4-1 to TRBJ2-7, with 8 bases fitting TRBD1. CDR3 size: 14 residues. V was pared by 1 base and J by 5 bases, with 4 bases of the junction left unmatched. Germline values: CDR1 MGHRA, CDR2 YSYEKL. The CDR3 sequence is CASSQVLQGDEQYF. Written as DNA, the CDR3 is TGCGCCAGCAGCCAAGTACTACAGGGGGACGAGCAGTACTTC.

This chain joins TRBV13 and TRBJ2-7; 10 bases line up with TRBD2. Germline values: CDR1 PRHDT, CDR2 FYEKMQ (reference sequence). This CDR3 has 16 residues. The trim removed 3 bases at V and 2 bases at J, leaving 7 bases unmatched. CDR3 in DNA: TGTGCCAGCAGCTTGAGTAGCGGGGGGCCCACCTACGAGCAGTACTTC. Amino acid sequence: CASSLSSGGPTYEQYF. Based on the CDR3 plus reference TRBV13 and TRBJ2-7, the full variable domain is AAGVIQSPRHLIKEKRETATLKCYPIPRHDTVYWYQQGPGQDPQFLISFYEKMQSDKGSIPDRFSAQQFSDYHSELNMSSLELGDSALYFCASSLSSGGPTYEQYFGPGTRLTVT.

The rearrangement uses TRBV9 and TRBJ2-1; tentatively, D is TRBD2 (6 bases). Germline V gene sequence: CDR1 SGDLS, CDR2 YYNGEE. This CDR3 has 14 amino acids. The ends were cut back, 4 bases at V and 13 bases at J, with 21 bases in the middle. CDR3 region: CASSPKGTASFQFF. CDR3 DNA: TGTGCCAGCAGCCCTAAAGGGACTGCCAGTTTTCAGTTCTTC. The variable domain in full, completed from reference TRBV9 and TRBJ2-1, reads DSGVTQTPKHLITATGQRVTLRCSPRSGDLSVYWYQQSLDQGLQFLIQYYNGEERAKGNILERFSAQQFPDLHSELNLSSLELGDSALYFCASSPKGTASFQFFGPGTRLTVL.

The chain employs TRBV29-1 and TRBJ1-4; a weak D match, TRBD1 (5 bases). Germline V lookup: CDR1 SQVTM, CDR2 ANQGSEA. The ends were cut back, 0 bases at V and 8 bases at J, with 22 bases in the middle. This CDR3 region has 17 residues. The CDR3 here is CSVEDISLGAGREKLFF. Written as DNA, the CDR3 is TGCAGCGTTGAAGATATTTCGTTGGGCGCAGGGCGAGAAAAACTGTTTTTT.

The J gene is TRBJ2-7, the V gene TRBV7-9; 11 bases line up with TRBD1. Germline V gene lookup returns CDR1 SEHNR and CDR2 FQNEAQ (reference sequence). V lost 6 bases to trimming and J lost 5 bases; unmatched junction nucleotides: 6. CDR3 length equals 14 residues. This chain's CDR3 is CASSSGQGANEQYF. CDR3 DNA sequence: TGTGCCAGCAGTTCAGGACAGGGGGCTAACGAGCAGTACTTC.

Only one count was recorded for this clone. This chain links TRBV2 with TRBJ2-1; 7 nucleotides align to TRBD1. The CDR3 contains 16 residues. Germline values: CDR1 SNHLY, CDR2 FYNNEI. The V segment lost 4 bases and the J segment 0 bases; nucleotides outside the gene matches: 6. CDR3 in DNA: TGTGCCAGCAGTGCTAGGACAGGTTTCTCCTACAATGAGCAGTTCTTC. The encoded protein is CASSARTGFSYNEQFF.